This is a list of T cell receptor beta chains from one sample in a study of T cell responses to AZD1222 COVID-19 vaccine. The data were produced by immunoSEQ multiplex PCR, yet TCRdb's version contains in-frame clones alone and is incomplete. The sample lists approximately 150,000 clones, around 89% occurring once. Source: peripheral blood, taken on day 0 of AZD1222 vaccination. The receptors stem from an adult in good health. CDR3s include the opening cysteine and the closing phenylalanine or tryptophan.

J gene: TRBJ1-5
V gene: TRBV18
CDR3 protein: CASSPPSSHQPQHF

J gene: TRBJ2-7
V gene: TRBV6-5
CDR3 protein: CASRLAGGSSYEQYF

J gene: TRBJ2-7
V gene: TRBV27
CDR3 protein: CASTRGSTYEQYF

J gene: TRBJ1-1
V gene: TRBV5-4
CDR3 protein: CASSLGNSRNTEAFF

J gene: TRBJ1-1
V gene: TRBV7-9
CDR3 protein: CASSRWPNTEAFF

J gene: TRBJ1-3
V gene: TRBV24-1
CDR3 protein: CATSVDRGQGSSGNTIYF

J gene: TRBJ1-1
V gene: TRBV11-3
CDR3 protein: CASSATGNTEAFF

J gene: TRBJ1-4
V gene: TRBV19
CDR3 protein: CASSRPGTGRANEKLFF

J gene: TRBJ2-5
V gene: TRBV28
CDR3 protein: CASSRPRASGETQYF

J gene: TRBJ2-2
V gene: TRBV18
CDR3 protein: CASSPEQGQAGELFF

J gene: TRBJ2-5
V gene: TRBV29-1
CDR3 protein: CSVFLLETQYF

J gene: TRBJ1-6
V gene: TRBV21-1
CDR3 protein: CASSKRGDHYNSPLHF

J gene: TRBJ1-5
V gene: TRBV6-5
CDR3 protein: CASSQNQPQHF

J gene: TRBJ1-1
V gene: TRBV7-9
CDR3 protein: CASSWGTGRLNTEAFF

J gene: TRBJ1-1
V gene: TRBV5-1
CDR3 protein: CASSLGVNTEAFF

J gene: TRBJ2-5
V gene: TRBV6-5
CDR3 protein: CASSYTWDRGGTQYF

J gene: TRBJ1-5
V gene: TRBV5-4
CDR3 protein: CASSFGGANQPQHF

J gene: TRBJ1-5
V gene: TRBV28
CDR3 protein: CASSSQGARRNQPQHF

J gene: TRBJ2-3
V gene: TRBV7-2
CDR3 protein: CASSLVGRGPADTQYF

J gene: TRBJ1-2
V gene: TRBV6-5
CDR3 protein: CASSYARGYGYTF

J gene: TRBJ2-1
V gene: TRBV5-4
CDR3 protein: CASSGGLRQNEQFF

J gene: TRBJ1-6
V gene: TRBV29-1
CDR3 protein: CSVRTGTGVSPLHF

J gene: TRBJ2-7
V gene: TRBV6-5
CDR3 protein: CASSSRQGASYEQYF

J gene: TRBJ2-7
V gene: TRBV6-1
CDR3 protein: CASSEFYEQYF

J gene: TRBJ1-2
V gene: TRBV28
CDR3 protein: CASSLGQNYGYTF

J gene: TRBJ2-3
V gene: TRBV4-2
CDR3 protein: CASSQDVASGTQYF

J gene: TRBJ1-1
V gene: TRBV7-3
CDR3 protein: CASTQEGRGPANTEAFF

J gene: TRBJ1-6
V gene: TRBV11-3
CDR3 protein: CASRHRVSSYNSPLHF

J gene: TRBJ2-3
V gene: TRBV21-1
CDR3 protein: CASSPRTRGSPSTDTQYF

J gene: TRBJ2-5
V gene: TRBV4-2
CDR3 protein: CASSQEGSEFGTQYF

J gene: TRBJ2-1
V gene: TRBV19
CDR3 protein: CASSYNTGGFEQFF

J gene: TRBJ1-2
V gene: TRBV11-2
CDR3 protein: CASSPAARNGYTF

J gene: TRBJ1-5
V gene: TRBV19
CDR3 protein: CASSISGESYQPQHF

J gene: TRBJ1-5
V gene: TRBV6-4
CDR3 protein: CASSDGAEQPQHF

J gene: TRBJ2-5
V gene: TRBV7-3
CDR3 protein: CASSLREQETQYF

J gene: TRBJ2-7
V gene: TRBV21-1
CDR3 protein: CASSKSRGKGYEQYF

J gene: TRBJ2-3
V gene: TRBV6-5
CDR3 protein: CASRADSTDTQYF

J gene: TRBJ1-1
V gene: TRBV5-1
CDR3 protein: CASSLGSSNTEAFF

J gene: TRBJ2-2
V gene: TRBV3-1/TRBV3-2
CDR3 protein: CASSLTGGTGELFF

J gene: TRBJ1-1
V gene: TRBV18
CDR3 protein: CASSQGQGGTEAFF

J gene: TRBJ2-5
V gene: TRBV27
CDR3 protein: CASSLFGGGMETQYF

J gene: TRBJ2-2
V gene: TRBV2
CDR3 protein: CASTRTSGTGELFF

J gene: TRBJ2-3
V gene: TRBV9
CDR3 protein: CASSVTTDTQYF

J gene: TRBJ1-4
V gene: TRBV9
CDR3 protein: CASSGSWPGEKLFF